The 10 T cell receptor beta chains below come from one sample, sequenced in a study of CD8 T cells in Susac syndrome. Reverse transcription of roughly 0.5 to 1 ug RNA was carried out with random hexamers. MiXCR, run by TCRdb on the immunoSEQ multiplex PCR reads, gives a single entry per CDR3 protein. The profile shows roughly 200,000 distinct CDR3 sequences, under 95% of them singletons. The material sequenced was CD4+ T cells from PBMCs. The receptors were sampled from a human donor with Susac syndrome.

The chain employs TRBV3-1 and TRBJ2-7, with D possibly being TRBD1 (5 bases). There are 15 residues in the CDR3. V dropped 4 bases and J dropped 4 bases, with 17 bases sitting between them. In germline, CDR1 is LGHDT, CDR2 YNNKEL (reference sequence). The DNA for the CDR3 is TGTGCCAGCAGCCTAGACAGTGGCTTTTTATACGAGCAGTACTTC. Its translation: CASSLDSGFLYEQYF.

The chain has TRBV11-2 and TRBJ2-1; tentative D call: TRBD1 (5 bases). Trimming removed 0 bases from V and 2 bases from J, with 11 bases in between. CDR1 is SGHAT and CDR2 is FQNNGV in the germline V gene. This CDR3 has 16 amino acids. The CDR3 nucleotides are TGTGCCAGCAGCTTAGAGCAGGGTTTCGCCTACAATGAGCAGTTCTTC. Encoded protein: CASSLEQGFAYNEQFF.

In this sample, this clonotype turned up once. This chain connects TRBV7-9 to TRBJ1-6; TRBD1 aligns across 7 bases. With 5 bases clipped from V and 3 bases from J, the junction kept 4 bases outside the gene matches. The CDR3 is made up of 15 amino acids. From germline, CDR1 is SEHNR and CDR2 FQNEAQ (reference sequence). The CDR3 region has the DNA TGTGCCAGCAGCCGCCGGGACAGCTATAATTCACCCCTCCACTTT. This encodes CASSRRDSYNSPLHF.

The count of this clonotype is one. The chain links TRBV20-1 to TRBJ2-1, with 9 bases fitting TRBD2. The CDR3 contains 17 residues. Unmatched junction bases numbered 9, after V lost 2 bases and J lost 1 base. CDR1 DFQATT and CDR2 SNEGSKA come from the germline V gene (reference sequence). The CDR3 region is CSARRARAGGSYNEQFF. Here the CDR3 DNA reads TGCAGTGCTAGAAGGGCGAGAGCGGGGGGTTCCTACAATGAGCAGTTCTTC.

V usage is TRBV5-1 and J usage is TRBJ1-2, with 10 bases fitting TRBD1. The V segment lost 3 bases and the J segment 5 bases; nucleotides outside the gene matches: 7. CDR3 length: 15 residues. Germline CDR1 SGHRS, CDR2 YFSETQ. Here the CDR3 reads CASSSTGGQGYGYTF. DNA of the CDR3: TGCGCCAGCAGCTCGACAGGGGGCCAGGGATATGGCTACACCTTC.

The table lists this clonotype with a count of one. This chain joins TRBV7-9 and TRBJ1-1; 12 bases line up with TRBD1. Germline CDR1 is SEHNR and CDR2 is FQNEAQ (reference sequence). Germline trimming cut 5 bases from V and 3 bases from J; bases unmatched to any gene: 7. CDR3 size: 16 residues. CDR3 coding DNA: TGTGCCAGCAGCGCGGGACAGGGGGCGTTCGACACTGAAGCTTTCTTT. Protein: CASSAGQGAFDTEAFF.

The chain is built from TRBV20-1 and TRBJ2-5; 8 bases match TRBD2. Germline V gene data show CDR1 as DFQATT and CDR2 as SNEGSKA (reference sequence). J gave up 4 bases and V 7 bases, and 5 bases lay outside the gene matches. CDR3 length equals 12 residues. DNA for the CDR3: TGCAGTGTGCCGGGGGGGGCAGAGACCCAGTACTTC. This sequence encodes CSVPGGAETQYF.

The CDR3 coding sequence is TGCAGCGTGGACCTCAGGGGAACAGATACGCAGTATTTT. It translates to CSVDLRGTDTQYF. The chain joins TRBV29-1 to TRBJ2-3; a weak D match, TRBD1 (6 bases). The CDR3 runs to 13 residues. V lost 6 bases, J lost 3 bases, and 13 bases lay in between. CDR1 is SQVTM and CDR2 is ANQGSEA in the germline V gene.

The rearrangement links TRBV29-1 to TRBJ1-1, with D unresolved. The ends were cut back, 0 bases at V and 0 bases at J, with 2 bases in the middle. The CDR3 is 12 residues long. From germline, CDR1 is SQVTM and CDR2 ANQGSEA. In DNA form, the CDR3 reads TGCAGCGTTGAAGATCTGAACACTGAAGCTTTCTTT. This gives the protein CSVEDLNTEAFF.

The chain employs TRBV7-9 and TRBJ2-5; TRBD2 might be the D (6 bases). V dropped 3 bases and J dropped 1 base, with 12 bases sitting between them. This CDR3 region has 15 residues. The germline gives CDR1 SEHNR, CDR2 FQNEAQ (reference sequence). The CDR3 nucleotides are TGTGCCAGCAGCTTCTTAGCGGAGTCCCAAGAGACCCAGTACTTC. Residues: CASSFLAESQETQYF.